These 22 T cell receptor beta chains originate from one sample sequenced in a study of post-analysis software for immune sequencing data. Study conclusions and caveats: Roughly five TRBV segments, including TRBV5-6, TRBV5-1 and TRBV20-1, were more frequent in patients than controls.

Their target antigens are unknown. Researchers reported that TCR beta cDNA libraries carried unique molecular identifiers. Using its own MiXCR run on the PCR reads, TCRdb lists one record per CDR3 protein. The data contain hundreds of thousands of distinct CDR3 sequences, roughly 29% of them seen just once; the ten biggest clones take up around 0.55%. What was sequenced was blood. These receptors all stem from a girl between 5 and 17 years old with multiple sclerosis.

This clonotype was counted only a few times. The chain combines TRBV28 with TRBJ2-6, with a possible D match to TRBD1 (6 bases). CDR1 and CDR2 from the germline V gene are MDHEN and SYDVKM. CDR3 length equals 18 residues. With 6 bases removed from V and 4 bases from J, the gap between germline ends came to 22 bases. CDR3 amino acids: CASSLDRRAPLGANVLTF. The DNA for the CDR3 is TGTGCCAGCAGCCTCGACAGGCGCGCCCCGCTGGGGGCCAACGTCCTGACTTTC.

The rearrangement joins TRBV11-1 to TRBJ1-2; D gene ambiguous. The CDR3 contains 15 residues. From germline, CDR1 is SGHAT and CDR2 FQDESV (reference sequence). V lost 4 bases and J 8 bases, leaving 20 bases between the germline ends. The CDR3 DNA reads TGTGCCAGCAGCTCCGCGGGCCTCACCCGAGAGGGCTACACCTTC. Translating it yields CASSSAGLTREGYTF.

The chain has TRBV20-1 and TRBJ2-7; TRBD1 aligns across 7 bases. There are 15 residues in the CDR3. Trimming removed 3 bases from V and 6 bases from J; junction bases left unmatched: 14. Germline CDR1 DFQATT, CDR2 SNEGSKA (reference sequence). Here the CDR3 reads CSASQPRGGSGEQYF. The CDR3 DNA follows: TGCAGTGCTAGTCAGCCGAGAGGGGGCTCCGGCGAGCAGTACTTC.

This clonotype has more than one count but fewer than ten. The chain couples TRBV20-1 to TRBJ1-5; the match to TRBD1 covers 10 bases. This CDR3 spans 16 amino acids. V lost 6 bases and J lost 6; bases outside the gene matches: 14. Germline CDR1 and CDR2: DFQATT and SNEGSKA (reference sequence). The CDR3 nucleotides read TGCAGTGCCCAGGGGGGGACAGGGGTACCACGTCAGCCCCAGCATTTT. This sequence encodes CSAQGGTGVPRQPQHF.

The chain recombines TRBV9 with TRBJ1-2; tentative D call: TRBD1 (5 bases). This CDR3 contains 16 residues. CDR1 is SGDLS and CDR2 is YYNGEE in the germline V gene. Deletions cut 3 bases from V and 4 bases from J, with 19 bases between. CDR3 nucleotide sequence: TGTGCCAGCAGCGGCGTACGGGACGCGGCCATCTATGGCTACACCTTC. Its translation: CASSGVRDAAIYGYTF.

The CDR3 DNA reads TGCAGTGCTAGAGCTAGGGAGATTCCCTACAATGAGCAGTTCTTC. This sequence encodes CSARAREIPYNEQFF. The genes are TRBV20-1 and TRBJ2-1, with TRBD2 as a possible D gene (5 bases). The V and J ends lost 1 base and 2 bases respectively, with 12 bases between them. Germline lookup yields CDR1 DFQATT and CDR2 SNEGSKA (reference sequence). The CDR3 runs 15 residues.

The rearrangement links TRBV7-2 to TRBJ1-4, with 7 nucleotides matching TRBD1. Germline V lookup: CDR1 SGHTA, CDR2 FQGNSA. The CDR3 is 14 residues long. The ends lost 0 bases at V and 10 bases at J; junction bases unmatched: 5. The CDR3 coding sequence is TGTGCCAGCAGCTTAGCAGGACAGGATGGAAAACTGTTTTTT. This encodes CASSLAGQDGKLFF.

V usage is TRBV12-3 or TRBV12-4 and J usage is TRBJ1-2; the D is unclear. Trimming removed 1 base from V and 6 bases from J, with 15 bases in between. This CDR3 is built from 15 residues. The CDR3 region has the DNA TGTGCCAGCAGTTTAGACTTACTACCGCCAGATGGCTACACCTTC. Translation gives CASSLDLLPPDGYTF.

This clonotype was picked up a small number of times. The chain couples TRBV5-1 to TRBJ1-4; TRBD1 matches at 10 bases. Germline lookup yields CDR1 SGHRS and CDR2 YFSETQ. The CDR3 is 14 residues long. The ends lost 4 bases at V and 6 bases at J; junction bases unmatched: 3. CDR3 residues: CASSAGTGDEKLFF. CDR3 nucleotide sequence: TGCGCCAGCAGCGCCGGGACAGGGGATGAAAAACTGTTTTTT.

The J gene is TRBJ1-1, the V gene TRBV11-2; D is ambiguous. Germline loops: CDR1 SGHAT, CDR2 FQNNGV. Trimming took 5 bases from V and 2 from J, leaving 15 bases between them. The CDR3 consists of 15 residues. The CDR3 here is CASSHTSGGNTEAFF. As DNA, the CDR3 is TGTGCCAGCAGCCACACCTCGGGCGGTAACACTGAAGCTTTCTTT.

V usage is TRBV3-1 and J usage is TRBJ2-3, with D uncertain. Trimming pared 4 bases from V and 4 bases from J, leaving 12 bases between. This CDR3 has 14 residues. Germline V lookup: CDR1 LGHDT, CDR2 YNNKEL (reference sequence). Here the CDR3 DNA reads TGTGCCAGCAGCCCCCAGGCCTCTTCAGATACGCAGTATTTT. This encodes CASSPQASSDTQYF.

The chain combines TRBV28 with TRBJ2-3; 10 bases are a match to TRBD1. The V gene's germline CDR1 is MDHEN and CDR2 SYDVKM. The ends lost 6 bases at V and 6 bases at J; junction bases unmatched: 12. The CDR3 loop spans 16 amino acids. The CDR3 is CASRSPGQGLGDTQYF. For the CDR3, the DNA is TGTGCCAGCAGGAGCCCGGGACAGGGGTTGGGGGATACGCAGTATTTT.

This clonotype has more than one count but fewer than ten. The CDR3 nucleotides are TGTGCCAGCAGCCAGCTAAGCTCCTACGAGCAGTACTTC. This codes for CASSQLSSYEQYF. The chain links TRBV3-1 to TRBJ2-7, with D uncertain. The CDR3 totals 13 residues. CDR1 LGHDT and CDR2 YNNKEL come from the germline V gene (reference sequence). Trimming shortened V by 3 bases and J by 0 bases, and 6 bases separated the two germline ends.

The gene calls are TRBV29-1 and TRBJ1-4, with D maybe TRBD1 (5 bases). Germline values: CDR1 SQVTM, CDR2 ANQGSEA. The CDR3 runs to 13 residues. Trimming took off 6 bases at V and 8 bases at J, with 16 bases between the two ends. CDR3 bases: TGCAGCGTGCCCGGGGCAGCAAAGGAAAAACTGTTTTTT. This sequence encodes CSVPGAAKEKLFF. Together with reference TRBV29-1 and TRBJ1-4, the CDR3 gives the full variable domain: SAVISQKPSRDICQRGTSLTIQCQVDSQVTMMFWYRQQPGQSLTLIATANQGSEATYESGFVIDKFPISRPNLTFSTLTVSNMSPEDSSIYLCSVPGAAKEKLFFGSGTQLSVL.

The gene calls are TRBV11-2 and TRBJ1-2, with TRBD1 matching 9 bases. J was trimmed by 2 bases and V by 6 bases; bases with no gene match: 4. CDR1 and CDR2 from the germline V gene are SGHAT and FQNNGV. The CDR3 consists of 14 residues. CDR3 region: CASRSDRGNYGYTF. CDR3 coding DNA: TGTGCCAGCAGGTCAGACAGGGGGAACTATGGCTACACCTTC. The full variable domain, with the rest looked up from reference TRBV11-2 and TRBJ1-2, is EAGVAQSPRYKIIEKRQSVAFWCNPISGHATLYWYQQILGQGPKLLIQFQNNGVVDDSQLPKDRFSAERLKGVDSTLKIQPAKLEDSAVYLCASRSDRGNYGYTFGSGTRLTVV.

This clonotype was recorded a few times. This chain uses TRBV27 with TRBJ2-7; no reliable D call. The CDR3 covers 13 residues. Germline lookup yields CDR1 MNHEY and CDR2 SMNVEV (reference sequence). The V end lost 5 bases, the J end lost 5 bases, and 13 bases lay between the germline ends. CDR3 loop: CASSPTLFDEQYF. The CDR3 DNA reads as TGTGCCAGCAGTCCAACTCTGTTCGACGAGCAGTACTTC.

J is TRBJ2-4 and V is TRBV7-2; D unclear. Trimming left V 1 base short and J 6 bases short, with 13 bases between. CDR1 is SGHTA, CDR2 FQGNSA, per germline. The CDR3 sequence is 15 residues long. The CDR3: CASSLVPNTGNIQYF. CDR3 nucleotide sequence: TGTGCCAGCAGCTTAGTCCCCAACACGGGAAACATTCAGTACTTC.

V and J are TRBV6-5 and TRBJ1-1, with a weak D call TRBD1 (5 bases). The CDR3 covers 15 residues. With 6 bases removed from V and 2 bases from J, the gap between germline ends came to 16 bases. The germline CDR1 and CDR2 sequences are MNHEY and SVGAGI. CDR3 sequence: CASRHRGGVNTEAFF. CDR3 bases: TGTGCCAGCAGGCACCGGGGAGGGGTTAACACTGAAGCTTTCTTT.

This rearrangement joins TRBV7-9 to TRBJ1-2, with TRBD1 identical over 7 bases. The CDR3 spans 15 residues. Unmatched junction bases numbered 10, after V lost 5 bases and J lost 4 bases. Germline values: CDR1 SEHNR, CDR2 FQNEAQ (reference sequence). CDR3 sequence (DNA): TGTGCCAGCAGCGCCGCGACAGGGACCCTCTATGGCTACACCTTC. The encoded protein is CASSAATGTLYGYTF.

V is TRBV7-9 and J is TRBJ2-4, with D maybe TRBD2 (6 bases). The end of the DNA fits TRBJ2-7 better, so the J call may be wrong. Per the germline V gene, CDR1 is SEHNR and CDR2 is FQNEAQ (reference sequence). This CDR3 spans 13 amino acids. In DNA, the CDR3 is TGTGCCAGCAGCTTAGCTGGGACTGACGAGCAGTACTTC. Protein: CASSLAGTDEQYF.

This clonotype turned up a few times. The chain couples TRBV7-9 to TRBJ2-1; the match to TRBD2 covers 7 bases. Trimming cost V 4 bases and J 2 bases; bases outside gene matches: 11. Germline V gene sequence: CDR1 SEHNR, CDR2 FQNEAQ (reference sequence). This CDR3 comprises 17 residues. The CDR3 region has the DNA TGTGCCAGCAGCTCCCCACTGCGGGAGCCAACCTACAATGAGCAGTTCTTC. Its translation: CASSSPLREPTYNEQFF. The whole variable domain, remainder taken from reference TRBV7-9 and TRBJ2-1, is DTGVSQNPRHKITKRGQNVTFRCDPISEHNRLYWYRQTLGQGPEFLTYFQNEAQLEKSRLLSDRFSAERPKGSFSTLEIQRTEQGDSAMYLCASSSPLREPTYNEQFFGPGTRLTVL.

The rearrangement joins TRBV14 to TRBJ2-1; no reliable D call. The CDR3 has 13 residues. The germline CDR1 and CDR2 sequences are SGHDN and FVKESK. Trimming shortened V by 0 bases and J by 11 bases, and 11 bases separated the two germline ends. CDR3 DNA sequence: TGTGCCAGCAGCCAAGATATCGAGTCACAGCAGTTCTTC. Its protein product is CASSQDIESQQFF.